The next 3 T cell receptor beta chains were all read from a single sample in a study of blood T cell repertoires in COVID-19. Profiled with immunoSEQ multiplex PCR; TCRdb holds only in-frame clones, not every one. The data contain 50,000 to 75,000 clones, around 82% of them singletons. Sequenced input: peripheral blood. The receptor set was obtained from a man in his 60s with acute or convalescent COVID-19.

This clone was counted a few times. The chain links TRBV7-8 to TRBJ2-3, with 15 bases aligning to TRBD2. Germline V gene lookup returns CDR1 SGHVS and CDR2 FQNEAQ. This CDR3 is built from 20 residues. Losses at the gene ends were 0 bases for V and 1 base for J; bases not matched to a gene: 8. CDR3 nucleotide sequence: TGTGCCAGCAGCTTAGCACCCTGGACTAGCGGGGGGGCCGGCACAGATACGCAGTATTTT. As protein: CASSLAPWTSGGAGTDTQYF.

CDR3 amino acids: CAWNRASGMGKTQYF. CDR3 nucleotide sequence: TGTGCCTGGAACCGAGCTAGCGGAATGGGGAAGACCCAGTACTTC. The chain carries TRBV30 and TRBJ2-5, with 7 bases lining up with TRBD2. The CDR3 totals 15 residues. Germline V lookup: CDR1 GTSNPN, CDR2 SVGIG (reference sequence). The V segment lost 4 bases and the J segment 6 bases; nucleotides outside the gene matches: 14. Drawing the rest from reference TRBV30 and TRBJ2-5, the complete variable domain is SQTIHQWPATLVQPVGSPLSLECTVEGTSNPNLYWYRQAAGRGLQLLFYSVGIGQISSEVPQNLSASRPQDRQFILSSKKLLLSDSGFYLCAWNRASGMGKTQYFGPGTRLLVL.

The chain joins TRBV24-1 to TRBJ2-1; 10 bases fit TRBD2. Looked up from germline, CDR1 is KGHDR and CDR2 is SFDVKD. V lost 5 bases to trimming and J lost 6 bases; unmatched junction nucleotides: 6. The CDR3 is 15 residues long. Here the CDR3 reads CATSVSLAGVNEQFF. The CDR3 DNA reads as TGTGCCACCAGTGTGTCGCTAGCGGGGGTCAATGAGCAGTTCTTC.